This TCR beta chain was sequenced during a study of T cells in Graves' hyperthyroidism and ophthalmopathy. Using RNA transcripts as the source, TCR beta CDR3 regions were amplified. First-round RT-PCR of the TCR CDR3 relied on the HTBI primer set. One entry per CDR3 protein, called by TCRdb with MiXCR from the multiplex PCR reads. The sample shows more than 550,000 distinct CDR3 sequences, approximately 19% of them seen only once. This clonotype has more than one count but fewer than ten. The V end lost 5 bases, the J end lost 7 bases, and 14 bases lay between the germline ends. Germline CDR1 WNHNN, CDR2 SYGVQD (reference sequence). This CDR3 has 13 residues.

The sample taken for sequencing was blood. The TCR was taken from a woman in her forties or fifties with Graves' hyperthyroidism that later progressed to Graves' ophthalmopathy. The chain combines TRBV10-1 with TRBJ1-2; D is perhaps TRBD1 (5 bases). This CDR3 reads CASSKGQVVGYTF. CDR3 DNA sequence: TGCGCCAGCAGTAAGGGGCAGGTAGTTGGCTACACCTTC.